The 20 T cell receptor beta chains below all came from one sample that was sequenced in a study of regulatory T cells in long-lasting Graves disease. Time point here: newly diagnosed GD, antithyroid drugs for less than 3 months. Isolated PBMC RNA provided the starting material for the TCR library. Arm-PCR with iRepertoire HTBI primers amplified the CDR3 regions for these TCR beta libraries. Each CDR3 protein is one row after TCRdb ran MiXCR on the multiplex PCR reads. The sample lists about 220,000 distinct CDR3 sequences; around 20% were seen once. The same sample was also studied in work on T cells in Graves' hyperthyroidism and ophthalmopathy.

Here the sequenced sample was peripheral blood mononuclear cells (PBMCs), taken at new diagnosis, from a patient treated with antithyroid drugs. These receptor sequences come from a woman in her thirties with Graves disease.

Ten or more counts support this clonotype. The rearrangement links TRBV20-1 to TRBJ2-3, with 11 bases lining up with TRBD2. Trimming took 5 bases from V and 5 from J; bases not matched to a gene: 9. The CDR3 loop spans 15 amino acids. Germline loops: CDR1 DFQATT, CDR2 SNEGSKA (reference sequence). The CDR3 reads CSAGPLAGVGDTQYF. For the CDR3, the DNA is TGCAGTGCTGGACCACTAGCGGGAGTTGGAGATACGCAGTATTTT.

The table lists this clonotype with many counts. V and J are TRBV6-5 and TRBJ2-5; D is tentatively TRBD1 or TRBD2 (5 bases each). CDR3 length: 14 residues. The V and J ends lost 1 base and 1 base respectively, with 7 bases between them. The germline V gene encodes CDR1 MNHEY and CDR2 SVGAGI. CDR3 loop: CASSYFGGQETQYF. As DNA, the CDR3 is TGTGCCAGCAGTTACTTTGGGGGCCAAGAGACCCAGTACTTC.

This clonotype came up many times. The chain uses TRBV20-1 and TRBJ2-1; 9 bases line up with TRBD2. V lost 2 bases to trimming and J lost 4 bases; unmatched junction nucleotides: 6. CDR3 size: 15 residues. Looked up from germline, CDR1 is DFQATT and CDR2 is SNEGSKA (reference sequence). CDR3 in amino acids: CSARPLAGTYNEQFF. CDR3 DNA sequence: TGCAGTGCTAGACCTCTAGCGGGGACATACAATGAGCAGTTCTTC.

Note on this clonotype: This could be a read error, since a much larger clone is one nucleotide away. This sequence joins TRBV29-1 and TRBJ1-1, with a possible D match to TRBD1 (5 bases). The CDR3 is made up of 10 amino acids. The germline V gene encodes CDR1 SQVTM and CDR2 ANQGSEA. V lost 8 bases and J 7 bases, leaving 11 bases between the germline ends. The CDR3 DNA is TGCAGCATTGGGGGAAATGAAGCTTTCTTT. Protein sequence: CSIGGNEAFF. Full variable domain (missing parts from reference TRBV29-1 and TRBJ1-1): SAVISQKPSRDICQRGTSLTIQCQVDSQVTMMFWYRQQPGQSLTLIATANQGSEATYESGFVIDKFPISRPNLTFSTLTVSNMSPEDSSIYLCSIGGNEAFFGQGTRLTVV.

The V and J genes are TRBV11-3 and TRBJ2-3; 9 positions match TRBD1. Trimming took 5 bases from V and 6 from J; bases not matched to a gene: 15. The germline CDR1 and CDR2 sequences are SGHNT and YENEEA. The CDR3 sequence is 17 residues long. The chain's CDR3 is CASSPRQGDEGRDTQYF. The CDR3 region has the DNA TGTGCCAGCAGCCCCCGACAGGGGGACGAGGGTCGGGATACGCAGTATTTT.

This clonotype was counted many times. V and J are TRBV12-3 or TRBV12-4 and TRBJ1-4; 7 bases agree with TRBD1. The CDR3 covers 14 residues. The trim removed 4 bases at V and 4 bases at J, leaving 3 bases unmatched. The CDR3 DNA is TGTGCCAGCAGTTCAGGACAGGTTAATGAAAAACTGTTTTTT. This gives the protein CASSSGQVNEKLFF.

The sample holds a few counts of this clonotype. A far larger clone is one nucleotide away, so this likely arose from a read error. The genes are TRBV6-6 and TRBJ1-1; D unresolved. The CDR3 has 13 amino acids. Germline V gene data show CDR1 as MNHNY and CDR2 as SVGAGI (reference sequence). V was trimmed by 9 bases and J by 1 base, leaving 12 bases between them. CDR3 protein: CARTIPGNTEAFF. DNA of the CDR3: TGTGCCAGAACCATACCGGGGAACACTGAAGCTTTCTTT.

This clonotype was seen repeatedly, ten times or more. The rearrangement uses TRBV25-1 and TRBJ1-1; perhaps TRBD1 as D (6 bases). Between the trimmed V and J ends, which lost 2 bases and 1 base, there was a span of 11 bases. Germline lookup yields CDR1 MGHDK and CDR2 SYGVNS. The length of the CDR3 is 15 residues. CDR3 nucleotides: TGTGCCAGCAGTGAAGGGGGGCTACGGAACACTGAAGCTTTCTTT. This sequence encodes CASSEGGLRNTEAFF.

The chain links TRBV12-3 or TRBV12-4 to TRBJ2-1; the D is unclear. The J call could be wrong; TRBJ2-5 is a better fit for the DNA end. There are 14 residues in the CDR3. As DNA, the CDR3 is TGTGCCAGCAGCTATAACGACATCCAAGAGACCCAGTACTTC. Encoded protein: CASSYNDIQETQYF.

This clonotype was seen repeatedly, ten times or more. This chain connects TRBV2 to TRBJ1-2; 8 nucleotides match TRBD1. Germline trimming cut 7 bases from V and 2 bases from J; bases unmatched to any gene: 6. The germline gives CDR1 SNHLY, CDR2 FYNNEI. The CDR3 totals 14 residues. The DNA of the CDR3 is TGTGCCAGCATGTACAGGGGGGCCAACTATGGCTACACCTTC. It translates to CASMYRGANYGYTF. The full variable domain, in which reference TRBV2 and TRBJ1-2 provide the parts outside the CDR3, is EPEVTQTPSHQVTQMGQEVILRCVPISNHLYFYWYRQILGQKVEFLVSFYNNEISEKSEIFDDQFSVERPDGSNFTLKIRSTKLEDSAMYFCASMYRGANYGYTFGSGTRLTVV.

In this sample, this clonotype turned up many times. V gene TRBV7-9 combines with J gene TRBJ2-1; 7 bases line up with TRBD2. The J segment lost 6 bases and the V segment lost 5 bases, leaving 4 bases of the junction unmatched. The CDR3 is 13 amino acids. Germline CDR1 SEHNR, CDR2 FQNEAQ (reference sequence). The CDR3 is CASSPGLVNEQFF. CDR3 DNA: TGTGCCAGCAGCCCAGGACTAGTCAATGAGCAGTTCTTC.

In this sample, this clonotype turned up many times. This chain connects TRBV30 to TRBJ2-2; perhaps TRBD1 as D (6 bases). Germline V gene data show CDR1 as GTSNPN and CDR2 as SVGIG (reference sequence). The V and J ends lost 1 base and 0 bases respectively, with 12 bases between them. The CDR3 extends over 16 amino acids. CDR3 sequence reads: CAWSALDRPNTGELFF. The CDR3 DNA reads TGTGCCTGGAGTGCCCTGGACAGACCGAACACCGGGGAGCTGTTTTTT.

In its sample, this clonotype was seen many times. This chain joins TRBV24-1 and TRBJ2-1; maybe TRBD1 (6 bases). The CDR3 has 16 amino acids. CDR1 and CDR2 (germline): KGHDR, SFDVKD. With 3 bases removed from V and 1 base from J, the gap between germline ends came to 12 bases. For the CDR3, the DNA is TGTGCCACCAGTGATATCCGCCAGGGGTCCTACAATGAGCAGTTCTTC. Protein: CATSDIRQGSYNEQFF.

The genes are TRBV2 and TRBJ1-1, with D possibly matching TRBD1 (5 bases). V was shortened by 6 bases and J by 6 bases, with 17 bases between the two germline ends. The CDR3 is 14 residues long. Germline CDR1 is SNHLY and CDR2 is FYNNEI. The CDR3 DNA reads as TGTGCCAGCAGCCCCCAGTTCGGGGCAGCTGAAGCTTTCTTT. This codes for CASSPQFGAAEAFF.

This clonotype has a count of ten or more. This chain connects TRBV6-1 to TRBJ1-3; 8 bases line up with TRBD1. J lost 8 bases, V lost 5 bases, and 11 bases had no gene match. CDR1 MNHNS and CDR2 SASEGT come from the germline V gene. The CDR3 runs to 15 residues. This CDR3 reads CASSPQTGGRYTIYF. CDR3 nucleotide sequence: TGTGCCAGCAGTCCGCAAACAGGGGGTCGGTACACCATATATTTT.

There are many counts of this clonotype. The CDR3 here is CASSLDSGPALKAFF. The CDR3 nucleotides read TGTGCCAGCAGCCTGGATTCAGGGCCAGCCTTGAAAGCTTTCTTT. The rearrangement joins TRBV27 to TRBJ1-1; D is possibly TRBD1 (5 bases). CDR3 length: 15 amino acids. Germline V gene sequence: CDR1 MNHEY, CDR2 SMNVEV (reference sequence). The V and J ends lost 6 bases and 9 bases respectively, with 23 bases between them.

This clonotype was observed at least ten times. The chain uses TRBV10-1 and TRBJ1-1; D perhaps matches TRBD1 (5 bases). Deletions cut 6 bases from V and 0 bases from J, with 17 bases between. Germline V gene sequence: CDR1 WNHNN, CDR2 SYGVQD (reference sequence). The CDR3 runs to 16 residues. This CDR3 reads CASSPQTGLMNTEAFF. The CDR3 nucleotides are TGCGCCAGCAGCCCTCAAACAGGCCTCATGAACACTGAAGCTTTCTTT.

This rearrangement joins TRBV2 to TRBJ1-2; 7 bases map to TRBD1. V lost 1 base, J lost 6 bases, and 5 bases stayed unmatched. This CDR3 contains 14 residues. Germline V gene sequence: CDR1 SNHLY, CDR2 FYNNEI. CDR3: CASSEGTGLNGYTF. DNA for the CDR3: TGTGCCAGCAGTGAAGGGACAGGCTTGAATGGCTACACCTTC.

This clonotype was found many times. The CDR3 bases are TGTGCCTGGAGTGTACCGGGGCGCCCGGACAGGTCCTATGGCTACACCTTC. It specifies CAWSVPGRPDRSYGYTF. The V call is TRBV30, the J call TRBJ1-2; TRBD1 matches at 7 bases. CDR3 length: 17 residues. After removal of 0 bases from V and 4 bases from J, the junction contained 14 bases not matched to a gene. Germline values: CDR1 GTSNPN, CDR2 SVGIG (reference sequence).

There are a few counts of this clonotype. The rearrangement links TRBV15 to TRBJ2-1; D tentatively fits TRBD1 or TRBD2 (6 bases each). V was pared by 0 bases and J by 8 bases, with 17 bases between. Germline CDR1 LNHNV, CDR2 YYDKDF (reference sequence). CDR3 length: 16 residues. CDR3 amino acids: CATSREEGVDLYEQFF. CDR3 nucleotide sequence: TGTGCCACCAGCAGAGAGGAGGGGGTAGATTTGTATGAGCAGTTCTTC. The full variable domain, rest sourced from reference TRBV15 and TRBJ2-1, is DAMVIQNPRYQVTQFGKPVTLSCSQTLNHNVMYWYQQKSSQAPKLLFHYYDKDFNNEADTPDNFQSRRPNTSFCFLDIRSPGLGDTAMYLCATSREEGVDLYEQFFGPGTRLTVL.